This T cell receptor beta chain was sequenced for a study of OX40 agonist ivuxolimab in advanced cancers. Overall study findings and caveats: CD4+ and CD8+ blood T cells expanded clonally by week 6 at 0.1 to 3.0 mg/kg.

The repertoire was sequenced with immunoSEQ multiplex PCR; TCRdb's copy has only in-frame clones and lacks some. In the table there are around 100,000 clones, approximately 92% of which are singletons. As to this clone: The target antigen is unknown.

CDR1 is MNHNS and CDR2 is SASEGT in the germline V gene. Trimming at V came to 9 bases and at J to 4 bases, leaving 5 bases not matched to a gene. The CDR3 is made up of 13 amino acids. The TCR was taken from an adult with an advanced solid tumor such as melanoma, head and neck, liver or kidney cancer. This chain uses TRBV6-1 with TRBJ2-5; 10 bases agree with TRBD1. The specimen was CD4+ or CD8+ T cells sorted from blood, collected in a trial of the OX40 agonist ivuxolimab. The CDR3 reads CASEGTGAETQYF. The CDR3 region has the DNA TGTGCCAGTGAAGGGACAGGGGCAGAGACCCAGTACTTC.